This is a list of T cell receptor beta chains from one sample in a study of preoperative IRX-2 immunotherapy in early breast cancer. This table comes from immunoSEQ multiplex PCR, and its TCRdb copy is limited to in-frame clones, with some not included. Of about 98,000 clones in the sample, about nine tenths are singletons; the top ten hold approximately 2%. The source was tumor tissue, collected after IRX-2 immunotherapy. These receptors all come from a human donor with breast cancer. Both conserved end residues are part of each CDR3. The D gene is left open where the match is weak. Size is stated for part of the rows, as once, few or many counts, or as a class when the clone is expanded.

j_gene	d_gene	v_gene	abundance	CDR3nt	CDR3aa
TRBJ2-5	TRBD2	TRBV28	.	TGTGCCAGCAGTCTCGGGACTAGCGGGAGGTACCAAGAGACCCAGTACTTC	CASSLGTSGRYQETQYF
TRBJ2-1	TRBD1	TRBV11-3	.	TGTGCCAGCAGTTTAGTTCAGGGGGTAGGCAATGAGCAGTTCTTC	CASSLVQGVGNEQFF
TRBJ1-2	.	TRBV28	.	TGTGCCAGCAGCGGTGGACAGTCATATGGCTACACCTTC	CASSGGQSYGYTF
TRBJ2-7	.	TRBV11-3	.	TGTGCCAGCAGCTTGCTCGGACAGTCCTACGAGCAGTACTTC	CASSLLGQSYEQYF
TRBJ2-2	.	TRBV19	.	TGTGCCAGTAGTATCACCCAGGACAGAAGGAACACCGGGGAGCTGTTTTTT	CASSITQDRRNTGELFF
TRBJ1-1	TRBD1	TRBV29-1	.	TGCAGCGTTCGAACAGGGGATACTGAAGCTTTCTTT	CSVRTGDTEAFF
TRBJ2-7	TRBD2	TRBV30	.	TGTGCCTGGAGGGGTAGCGGGACCCTTACCTACGAGCAGTACTTC	CAWRGSGTLTYEQYF
TRBJ1-1	.	TRBV28	few	TGTGCCAGCAGTGGGGGGGACACTGAAGCTTTCTTT	CASSGGDTEAFF
TRBJ1-5	TRBD1	TRBV18	.	TGTGCCAGCTCACCGTCGGCAGGGGGACCAGGAGAACAGCCCCAGCATTTT	CASSPSAGGPGEQPQHF
TRBJ2-1	.	TRBV28	.	TGTGCCAGCAGTGTACTAGGGTCTGGAAAATACAATGAGCAGTTCTTC	CASSVLGSGKYNEQFF
TRBJ1-5	.	TRBV5-1	.	TGCGCCAGCAGCTTGGTCGGGGCCAATTGGGAGCCCCAGCATTTT	CASSLVGANWEPQHF
TRBJ2-4	TRBD1	TRBV11-3	.	TGTGCCAGCAGTCTCCCCGGGACAGTAAAAAACATTCAGTACTTC	CASSLPGTVKNIQYF
TRBJ2-1	.	TRBV6-8	.	TGTGCCATCAATCCAGGGAGCTCCTACAATGAGCAGTTCTTC	CAINPGSSYNEQFF
TRBJ2-1	.	TRBV19	.	TGTGCCAGTAGATCTGGGGGACCGAGCGACAATGAGCAGTTCTTC	CASRSGGPSDNEQFF
TRBJ2-3	.	TRBV5-1	few	TGCGCCAGCAGCTGGACGGTACGCACAGATACGCAGTATTTT	CASSWTVRTDTQYF
TRBJ2-3	.	TRBV7-7	.	TGTGCCAGCAGCTTAGTTTCGGGTGAGGCAGATACGCAGTATTTT	CASSLVSGEADTQYF
TRBJ2-2	.	TRBV28	.	TGTGCCAGCAGTTTAAATGCAGGGTCAAACACCGGGGAGCTGTTTTTT	CASSLNAGSNTGELFF
TRBJ2-5	TRBD1	TRBV15	.	TGTGCCACCAGCAGAGAAGCCAGGGGGCGAGAGACCCAGTACTTC	CATSREARGRETQYF
TRBJ2-7	TRBD1	TRBV30	.	TGTGCCTGGAGTCGTACAGGGGGTCCCGAGCAGTACTTC	CAWSRTGGPEQYF
TRBJ1-5	.	TRBV30	few	TGTGCCTGGAGTGTCCAGGGTAATCAGCCCCAGCATTTT	CAWSVQGNQPQHF
TRBJ2-3	.	TRBV7-5	.	TGTGCCAGCAGCTTAAGCCGTCGGGGTTACACAGATACGCAGTATTTT	CASSLSRRGYTDTQYF